This TCR beta chain was retrieved from a study of CD8+ T cells in alopecia areata. For the study at large: A 6-month off-drug phase came after tofacitinib, which had lasted 6 to 18 months. General study points: One nonresponder leaves baseline CD8+ expansion's link to response uncertain. Numerous clones, expanded in lesions, remained in scalp and blood during tofacitinib.

cDNA reverse transcribed from extracted RNA served as the sequencing template. Measured with immunoSEQ multiplex PCR; TCRdb has only the in-frame clones, and not every one. The table lists about 140,000 clones, roughly nine tenths of them singletons. A remark on this clone: Antigen specificity is unknown.

CDR1 SGDLS and CDR2 YYNGEE come from the germline V gene. The CDR3 runs 16 residues. With 0 bases removed from V and 4 bases from J, the gap between germline ends came to 14 bases. Noted treatment: oral pan-JAK inhibitor, 5-10 mg twice daily. Sampling of alopecia areata patients yielded lesional scalp punch biopsies as well as peripheral blood. The chain uses TRBV9 and TRBJ2-1; D could derive from TRBD1 or TRBD2 (5 bases each). Sequenced material: CD8+ T cells sorted from blood, taken at week 4, from a patient treated with tofacitinib. The TCR comes from a human donor with alopecia areata. CDR3 region: CASSVAGTEFYNEQFF. CDR3 bases: TGTGCCAGCAGCGTAGCGGGGACGGAGTTTTACAATGAGCAGTTCTTC.